Shown below are 18 T cell receptor beta chains from a single sample sequenced in a study of T cell repertoires in cytomegalovirus infection. TCRdb itself ran the reads through MiXCR, one entry per CDR3 protein. The repertoire holds 300,000 to 400,000 distinct CDR3 sequences, roughly 9.5% seen once, with 4.3% in the top ten. The specimen sequenced was PBMCs. The receptors were sampled from a human donor in good health (CMV status not recorded). Some clones in this sample may be carry-over from other donors' samples.

This clonotype was seen a handful of times. The J gene is TRBJ2-3, the V gene TRBV7-2, with a tentative D call TRBD2 (6 bases). This CDR3 region has 15 residues. Germline CDR1 and CDR2: SGHTA and FQGNSA. V lost 2 bases and J lost 4, with 13 bases in between. The CDR3 sequence: CASSLRVGTPDTQYF. The CDR3 DNA follows: TGTGCCAGCAGCTTACGGGTCGGGACTCCAGATACGCAGTATTTT.

In this sample, this clonotype turned up many times. The chain carries TRBV7-8 and TRBJ2-3, with 7 bases fitting TRBD1. The CDR3 has 15 residues. With V trimmed by 5 bases and J by 3 bases, 8 bases remained unmatched. Germline V gene sequence: CDR1 SGHVS, CDR2 FQNEAQ. CDR3 sequence reads: CASSRNPGQTDTQYF. CDR3 DNA: TGTGCCAGCAGCCGCAACCCGGGACAGACAGATACGCAGTATTTT. Using reference TRBV7-8 and TRBJ2-3 for the parts outside the CDR3, the full variable domain is GAGVSQSPRYKVAKRGQDVALRCDPISGHVSLFWYQQALGQGPEFLTYFQNEAQLDKSGLPSDRFFAERPEGSVSTLKIQRTQQEDSAVYLCASSRNPGQTDTQYFGPGTRLTVL.

V gene TRBV29-1 combines with J gene TRBJ1-5; D is ambiguous. CDR1 and CDR2 (germline): SQVTM, ANQGSEA. The CDR3 loop spans 14 amino acids. Trimming removed 3 bases from V and 2 bases from J, with 11 bases in between. DNA of the CDR3: TGCAGCGTTGAGGAGGGTGGACGCAATCAGCCCCAGCATTTT. As protein: CSVEEGGRNQPQHF.

The rearrangement links TRBV19 to TRBJ2-7; D is possibly TRBD1 (6 bases). The V end was cut by 2 bases, the J end by 2 bases, with 16 bases between. Germline V gene sequence: CDR1 LNHDA, CDR2 SQIVND (reference sequence). The CDR3 is 16 residues long. The CDR3 sequence: CASSIRLGGGTYEQYF. CDR3 nucleotide sequence: TGTGCCAGTAGTATACGATTAGGGGGTGGAACCTACGAGCAGTACTTC.

At least ten counts were recorded for this clonotype. The rearrangement links TRBV6-2 or TRBV6-3 to TRBJ2-1; D possibly uses TRBD1 or TRBD2 (6 bases each). V was pared by 6 bases and J by 0 bases, with 18 bases between. CDR1 MNHEY and CDR2 SVGEGT come from the germline V gene. This CDR3 has 17 residues. CDR3 sequence reads: CASRPIRGQSSYNEQFF. DNA of the CDR3: TGTGCCAGCAGACCCATCCGGGGGCAGAGCTCCTACAATGAGCAGTTCTTC.

This clonotype was picked up many times. The chain employs TRBV4-1 and TRBJ2-7, with D tentatively TRBD1 or TRBD2 (5 bases each). CDR3 length: 15 amino acids. The V end was cut by 0 bases, the J end by 3 bases, with 12 bases between. Germline V gene sequence: CDR1 MGHRA, CDR2 YSYEKL. CDR3 coding DNA: TGCGCCAGCAGCCAAGAGCGAGGGACCTACTACGAGCAGTACTTC. Protein: CASSQERGTYYEQYF.

This clonotype was observed many times. The rearrangement uses TRBV7-2 and TRBJ2-3, with TRBD2 matching 7 bases. V shed 0 bases and J 1 base; nucleotides not matched to a gene: 7. The germline gives CDR1 SGHTA, CDR2 FQGNSA. This CDR3 contains 17 residues. CDR3 amino acids: CASSLAGGVLGTDTQYF. The CDR3 bases are TGTGCCAGCAGCTTAGCGGGGGGGGTACTCGGCACAGATACGCAGTATTTT.

This clonotype has a count of ten or more. The gene calls are TRBV7-2 and TRBJ1-4, with D perhaps TRBD1 (6 bases). In germline, CDR1 is SGHTA, CDR2 FQGNSA. The CDR3 length is 15 residues. Trimming shortened V by 5 bases and J by 4 bases, and 14 bases separated the two germline ends. CDR3 DNA sequence: TGTGCCAGCAGCAACAGGGACGCCTATAATGAAAAACTGTTTTTT. This sequence encodes CASSNRDAYNEKLFF.

This clonotype appeared many times. CDR3: CASSSPRAYRGTDTQYF. The CDR3 DNA follows: TGTGCCAGCAGCTCGCCCCGGGCTTACCGAGGAACAGATACGCAGTATTTT. J is TRBJ2-3 and V is TRBV7-2; D call uncertain. The V gene's germline CDR1 is SGHTA and CDR2 FQGNSA. V lost 4 bases to trimming and J lost 3 bases, with 20 bases between them. The CDR3 runs to 17 residues.

At least ten counts were recorded for this clonotype. The chain recombines TRBV7-2 with TRBJ2-2; D remains ambiguous. V shed 2 bases and J shed 8 bases, with 12 bases lying between them. This CDR3 has 14 residues. Germline loops: CDR1 SGHTA, CDR2 FQGNSA. The CDR3 nucleotides are TGTGCCAGCAGCTTACGGCAGACCACTGGGGAGCTGTTTTTT. Translated, it gives CASSLRQTTGELFF.

In its sample, this clonotype was seen a few times. This CDR3 is CASSPQMYTEAFF. The CDR3 DNA reads TGTGCCAGCAGCCCCCAGATGTACACTGAAGCTTTCTTT. This chain joins TRBV7-2 and TRBJ1-1; D remains ambiguous. Per the germline V gene, CDR1 is SGHTA and CDR2 is FQGNSA. The CDR3 is 13 residues long. V was clipped by 5 bases and J by 3 bases, with 10 bases between them.

In this sample, this clonotype turned up many times. This chain connects TRBV7-2 to TRBJ2-2, with D tentatively TRBD2 (5 bases). The germline CDR1 and CDR2 sequences are SGHTA and FQGNSA. The CDR3 length is 15 residues. Trimming took 1 base from V and 4 from J, leaving 10 bases between them. CDR3 DNA sequence: TGTGCCAGCAGCTTAGAGGTGGGGAGCACCGGGGAGCTGTTTTTT. Translating gives CASSLEVGSTGELFF.

This clonotype was recorded a few times. The chain joins TRBV20-1 to TRBJ2-1; 10 positions match TRBD2. The CDR3 runs 14 residues. CDR1 and CDR2 from the germline V gene are DFQATT and SNEGSKA (reference sequence). V was clipped by 2 bases and J by 7 bases; unmatched bases: 5. CDR3 sequence (DNA): TGCAGTGCTAGAAGCGGGAGGGCCAATAATGAGCAGTTCTTC. Protein product: CSARSGRANNEQFF.

This clonotype has only a few counts. The chain employs TRBV7-2 and TRBJ2-1; D remains unclear. This CDR3 contains 14 residues. Trimming took 5 bases from V and 4 from J, leaving 12 bases between them. In germline, CDR1 is SGHTA, CDR2 FQGNSA. The CDR3 spells CASSLELLYNEQFF. The DNA of the CDR3 is TGTGCCAGCAGCCTAGAATTACTTTACAATGAGCAGTTCTTC.

The chain recombines TRBV20-1 with TRBJ2-1; no definite D call. Trimming left V 0 bases short and J 5 bases short, with 2 bases between. The germline V gene encodes CDR1 DFQATT and CDR2 SNEGSKA (reference sequence). The CDR3 loop spans 11 amino acids. CDR3 in amino acids: CSARDHNEQFF. The CDR3 DNA reads as TGCAGTGCTAGAGACCACAATGAGCAGTTCTTC.

A remark on this clonotype: A clone one base away is much larger, so this may be a read error. The chain recombines TRBV7-6 with TRBJ1-4; 8 bases are shared with TRBD1. This CDR3 has 13 residues. V lost 4 bases, J lost 7 bases, and 2 bases stayed unmatched. Germline V CDR1 and CDR2: SGHVS, FNYEAQ. The CDR3 DNA sequence: TGTGCCAGCAGCTCGGACAGGGCTGAAAAACTGTTTTTT. Amino acids: CASSSDRAEKLFF.

This clonotype was picked up many times. This chain uses TRBV7-2 with TRBJ1-1; D remains unclear. The length of the CDR3 is 14 residues. The V gene's germline CDR1 is SGHTA and CDR2 FQGNSA. V gave up 4 bases and J gave up 4 bases, with 13 bases separating them. The CDR3 DNA sequence: TGTGCCAGCAGCTCGGGCTCGGGTAGCACTGAAGCTTTCTTT. It encodes CASSSGSGSTEAFF.

The chain is built from TRBV7-2 and TRBJ2-7; D gene uncertain. The V end was cut by 6 bases, the J end by 7 bases, with 16 bases between. Germline CDR1 reads SGHTA; CDR2 reads FQGNSA. This CDR3 is built from 13 residues. This CDR3 is CASSSVPYGEQYF. CDR3 bases: TGTGCCAGCAGTTCGGTGCCGTACGGGGAGCAGTACTTC.